This T cell receptor beta chain was identified during a study of T cell responses to AZD1222 COVID-19 vaccine. Overall study results and limits: Across spike, vaccine-associated CD4 TCRs were found, dominant at 160-218 and 743-854. A reported finding is that nearly half of spike-specific TCRs target unmutated variant regions. All repertoire sampling was performed exclusively after the peak T cell response.

Whether given at about 4 or about 12 weeks, second doses were pooled. Comment on this clone: Its antigen is not identified.

This CDR3 is 14 amino acids long. Trimming stripped 4 bases from V and 11 bases from J, with 20 bases between. Germline assignment: CDR1 MDHEN and CDR2 SYDVKM. Method: immunoSEQ multiplex PCR; TCRdb's copy keeps in-frame clones and lacks some. The table includes roughly 160,000 clones, around 87% detected once. The receptor was isolated from an adult who received the AZD1222 COVID-19 vaccine. J is TRBJ1-1 and V is TRBV28; a weak D match, TRBD1 (6 bases). The sequences come from peripheral blood, collected 28 days after the second AZD1222 dose. The CDR3 DNA follows: TGTGCCAGCAGTTCTCCCGGGACATTCGTAGCGGCTTTCTTT. Protein product: CASSSPGTFVAAFF.